These T cell receptor beta chains were read from a single sample in a study of blood T cell repertoires in COVID-19. Sequencing used immunoSEQ multiplex PCR; TCRdb keeps in-frame clones, though not all of them. The sample includes around 78,000 clones, about 90% of them seen just once. The specimen was peripheral blood. The receptors derive from a woman between 50 and 59 years old in a cohort sampled during active COVID-19. Each CDR3 is given with its conserved first and last residue. A D gene is named only where the DNA matches it firmly. For some rows the clone size is stated as once, few or many, or as a class when expanded; others skip it.

>TRBJ1-2|.|.|TRBV9
TGTGCCAGCAGCCCCCAGGGTTATGGCTACACCTTC
CASSPQGYGYTF
>TRBJ2-1|TRBD2|.|TRBV5-1
TGCGCCAGCAGCCCCCAACCTAGCGGGTCAAACGCGAATGAGCAGTTCTTC
CASSPQPSGSNANEQFF
>TRBJ2-3|.|.|TRBV6-6
TGTGCCAGCAGTTACAGCGCGGCTAGCACAGATACGCAGTATTTT
CASSYSAASTDTQYF
>TRBJ1-1|.|.|TRBV18
TGTGCCAGCTCACCACAGGTCAGGGGTAACACTGAAGCTTTCTTT
CASSPQVRGNTEAFF
>TRBJ1-1|.|once|TRBV7-3
TGTGCCAGCAGCCCGTGGACTCGGGGAGATGGGACTGAAGCTTTCTTT
CASSPWTRGDGTEAFF
>TRBJ1-6|.|once|TRBV5-6
TGTGCCAGCAGCTCTGCCCAAGGGTCGGGATCACCCCTCCACTTT
CASSSAQGSGSPLHF
>TRBJ1-1|.|.|TRBV5-4
TGTGCCAGCAGCTTGGGATTAGCGGGGACTGAAGCTTTCTTT
CASSLGLAGTEAFF
>TRBJ1-1|TRBD1|.|TRBV19
TGTGCCAGTAGGGCCAGGGGGCGAGGTACTGAAGCTTTCTTT
CASRARGRGTEAFF
>TRBJ2-7|.|few|TRBV5-1
TGCGCCAGCAGCTTAGACAGTACCTACGAGCAGTACTTC
CASSLDSTYEQYF
>TRBJ1-2|TRBD1|.|TRBV5-4
TGTGCCAGCAGCCTTCAGACAGGGGGGAGTCATGGCTACACCTTC
CASSLQTGGSHGYTF
>TRBJ1-2|.|.|TRBV13
TGTGCCAGCAGACAATACAGGAATCGTGACTATGGCTACACCTTC
CASRQYRNRDYGYTF
>TRBJ2-3|TRBD2|.|TRBV7-9
TGTGCCAGCAGCCGCTCTAATGGACTAGCGGGAGAAACAGATACGCAGTATTTT
CASSRSNGLAGETDTQYF
>TRBJ2-7|.|.|TRBV2
TGTGCCAGCAATGGAGGGTTTTACTACGAGCAGTACTTC
CASNGGFYYEQYF
>TRBJ2-2|.|.|TRBV7-2
TGTGCCAGCAGCTTTGGATCAGAGGCCGGGGAGCTGTTTTTT
CASSFGSEAGELFF
>TRBJ2-1|TRBD2|.|TRBV3-1/TRBV3-2
TGTGCCAGAACCGGGACTAGCGGGCCGGACTACAATGAGCAGTTCTTC
CARTGTSGPDYNEQFF
>TRBJ1-5|.|.|TRBV18
TGTGCCAGCTCACAGGGGTGGGATCAGCCCCAGCATTTT
CASSQGWDQPQHF
>TRBJ2-1|.|.|TRBV7-2
TGTGCCAGCGACCTTAGCCTGAACTACAATGAGCAGTTCTTC
CASDLSLNYNEQFF
>TRBJ2-3|.|once|TRBV7-9
TGTGCCAGCAGCTTAGGAGGAGGGGAGGCAGATACGCAGTATTTT
CASSLGGGEADTQYF
>TRBJ2-3|TRBD1|.|TRBV9
TGTGCCAGCAGCGTAGACGCGGGACAGGCCACAGATACGCAGTATTTT
CASSVDAGQATDTQYF
>TRBJ2-1|TRBD1|.|TRBV4-1
TGCGCCAGCAGCCAAGTAGGGGGCCCCCAAGGGGAGCAGTTCTTC
CASSQVGGPQGEQFF
>TRBJ2-7|.|.|TRBV1
TGCACCAGCAGCCAAGGACTAGCGGGAGGTCGCTCAAACGAGCAGTACTTC
CTSSQGLAGGRSNEQYF
>TRBJ2-7|TRBD2|few|TRBV11-2
TGTGCCAGCAGCGGGGGACTAGCGGGAAACGAGCAGTACTTC
CASSGGLAGNEQYF
>TRBJ1-6|.|.|TRBV7-3
TGTGCCAGCAGCCCCGGGGGAGATTCACCCCTCCACTTT
CASSPGGDSPLHF
>TRBJ1-1|.|.|TRBV5-8
TGTGCCAGCAGCTTGGGGGGCGGATTGAACACTGAAGCTTTCTTT
CASSLGGGLNTEAFF
>TRBJ2-1|TRBD1|.|TRBV7-8
TGTGCCAGCAGCTTAGGGGACAGGGTGAACAATGAGCAGTTCTTC
CASSLGDRVNNEQFF
>TRBJ2-1|TRBD2|.|TRBV2
TGTGCCAGCAGTGAGCTAGGTAGCGGGAGCTCCTACAATGAGCAGTTCTTC
CASSELGSGSSYNEQFF
>TRBJ1-2|.|.|TRBV7-9
TGTGCCAGCAGCTTAGGTGTACAGGTTTTGTGGAGGGACTATGGCTACACCTTC
CASSLGVQVLWRDYGYTF
>TRBJ2-1|.|.|TRBV7-9
TGTGCCAGCAGCTTAGTGGAGGGCACGCCGTTCTTC
CASSLVEGTPFF
>TRBJ1-1|.|.|TRBV7-2
TGTGCCAGCAGCTTAGTAGGACAGCTCATGAACACTGAAGCTTTCTTT
CASSLVGQLMNTEAFF
>TRBJ2-7|TRBD1|once|TRBV30
TGTGCCTGGAGAAGGGACAGGACGTCTCCTACGAGGCAGTACTTC
CAWRRDRTSPTRQYF
>TRBJ2-1|.|.|TRBV10-1
TGCGCCAGCAGTGATAGCAATGAGCAGTTCTTC
CASSDSNEQFF
>TRBJ1-1|.|.|TRBV27
TGTGCCAGCAGTTACTCGCCCGATTCCAGGCCATCCTTT
CASSYSPDSRPSF
>TRBJ2-1|TRBD2|.|TRBV30
TGTGCCTGGAGGAAGGGACTAGCAGGGGGAAATGAGCAGTTCTTC
CAWRKGLAGGNEQFF
>TRBJ2-7|TRBD2|once|TRBV4-2
TGTGCCAGCAGCCAAGAATGGGTTGGTAGCGGGAGTTGGTACGAGCAGTACTTC
CASSQEWVGSGSWYEQYF
>TRBJ2-7|.|.|TRBV27
TGTGCCAGCAGTTTATCGCCGGGAATGGAGGAAGAGCAGTACTTC
CASSLSPGMEEEQYF
>TRBJ2-1|.|.|TRBV6-2/TRBV6-3
TGTGCCAGCAGTTACCCGACTGCTCAAGGGCAGTTCTTC
CASSYPTAQGQFF
>TRBJ2-7|.|.|TRBV5-1
TGCGCCAGCAGCCTGAGGGAGGACGAGCAGTACTTC
CASSLREDEQYF
>TRBJ2-7|TRBD1|.|TRBV5-1
TGCGCCAGCAGCTTCCGCGACGGGACAGGGGATGAGCAGTACTTC
CASSFRDGTGDEQYF
>TRBJ1-1|.|.|TRBV6-6
TGTGCCAGCAGTTACTACAGGGAGAGGATGAACACTGAAGCTTTCTTT
CASSYYRERMNTEAFF
>TRBJ1-5|TRBD1|.|TRBV6-2/TRBV6-3
TGTGCCAGCAGCCCACGGACAGGGAATCAGCCCCAGCATTTT
CASSPRTGNQPQHF
>TRBJ1-5|TRBD1|.|TRBV24-1
TGTGCCACCATCCGTAGGGACAGTTTTTATCAGCCCCAGCATTTT
CATIRRDSFYQPQHF